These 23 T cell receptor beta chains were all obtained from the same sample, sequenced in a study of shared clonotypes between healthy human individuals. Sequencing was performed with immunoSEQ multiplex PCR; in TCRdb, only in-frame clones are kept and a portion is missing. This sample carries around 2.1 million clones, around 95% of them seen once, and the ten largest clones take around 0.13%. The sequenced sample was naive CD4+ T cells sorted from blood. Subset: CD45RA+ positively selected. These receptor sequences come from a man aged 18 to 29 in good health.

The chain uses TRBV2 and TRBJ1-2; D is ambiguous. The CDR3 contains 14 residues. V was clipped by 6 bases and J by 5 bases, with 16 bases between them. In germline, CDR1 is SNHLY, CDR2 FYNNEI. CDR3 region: CASRPPNGDYGYTF. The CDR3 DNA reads TGTGCCAGCAGACCACCCAACGGAGATTATGGCTACACCTTC.

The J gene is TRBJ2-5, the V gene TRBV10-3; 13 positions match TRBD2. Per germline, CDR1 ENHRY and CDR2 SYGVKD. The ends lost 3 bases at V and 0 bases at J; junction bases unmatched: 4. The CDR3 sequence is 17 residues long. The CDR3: CAISERTSGGYQETQYF. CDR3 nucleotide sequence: TGTGCCATCAGTGAAAGGACTAGCGGGGGTTACCAAGAGACCCAGTACTTC.

The CDR3 DNA is TGTGCCAGCAGCCCGCCGTCGCGGGCTGAAGCTTTCTTT. Residues: CASSPPSRAEAFF. This chain joins TRBV13 and TRBJ1-1; D uncertain. Trimming pared 5 bases from V and 6 bases from J, leaving 13 bases between. Germline V lookup: CDR1 PRHDT, CDR2 FYEKMQ (reference sequence). CDR3 length equals 13 residues.

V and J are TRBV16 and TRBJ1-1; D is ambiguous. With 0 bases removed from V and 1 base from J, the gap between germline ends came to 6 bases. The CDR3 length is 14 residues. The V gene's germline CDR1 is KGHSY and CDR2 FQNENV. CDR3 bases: TGTGCCAGCAGCCAATCTACTAAGAACACTGAAGCTTTCTTT. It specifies CASSQSTKNTEAFF.

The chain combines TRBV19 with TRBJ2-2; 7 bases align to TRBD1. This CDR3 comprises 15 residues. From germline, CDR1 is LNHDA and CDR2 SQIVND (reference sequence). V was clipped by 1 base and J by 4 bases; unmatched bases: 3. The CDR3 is CASSIGSGGTGELFF. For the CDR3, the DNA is TGTGCCAGTAGTATAGGGTCAGGGGGCACCGGGGAGCTGTTTTTT.

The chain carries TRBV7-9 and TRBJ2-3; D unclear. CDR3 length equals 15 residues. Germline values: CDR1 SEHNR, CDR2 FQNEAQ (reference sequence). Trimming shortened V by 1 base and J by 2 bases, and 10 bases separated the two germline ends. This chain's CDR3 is CASSLDGYPTDTQYF. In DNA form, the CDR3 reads TGTGCCAGCAGCTTAGACGGCTACCCCACAGATACGCAGTATTTT.

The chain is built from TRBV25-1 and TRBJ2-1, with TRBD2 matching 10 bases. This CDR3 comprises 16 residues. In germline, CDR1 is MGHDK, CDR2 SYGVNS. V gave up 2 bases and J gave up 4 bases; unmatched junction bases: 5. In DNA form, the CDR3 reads TGTGCCAGCAGTGAACAGCGGGGGGGAGTTTACAATGAGCAGTTCTTC. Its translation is CASSEQRGGVYNEQFF.

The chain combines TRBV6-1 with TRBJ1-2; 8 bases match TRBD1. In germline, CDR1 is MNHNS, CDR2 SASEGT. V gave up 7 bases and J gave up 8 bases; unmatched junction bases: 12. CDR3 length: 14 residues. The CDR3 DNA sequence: TGTGCCAGCATTTACGGACAGGGAAGTCAGGGCTACACCTTC. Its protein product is CASIYGQGSQGYTF.

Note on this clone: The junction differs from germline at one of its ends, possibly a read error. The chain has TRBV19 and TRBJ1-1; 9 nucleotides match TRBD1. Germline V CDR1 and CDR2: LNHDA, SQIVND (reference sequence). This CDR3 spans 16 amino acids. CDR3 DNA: TGTGCGAGTAGGTCCGGGACAGGGAACATGAACACTGAAGCTTTCTTT. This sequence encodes CASRSGTGNMNTEAFF.

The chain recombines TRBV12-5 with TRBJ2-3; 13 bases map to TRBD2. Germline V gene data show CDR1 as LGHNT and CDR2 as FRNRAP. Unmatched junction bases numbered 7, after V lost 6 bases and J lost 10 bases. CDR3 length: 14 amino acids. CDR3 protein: CASGLTGTSGAQYF. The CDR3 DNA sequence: TGTGCTAGTGGCCTCACCGGGACTAGCGGGGCGCAGTATTTT.

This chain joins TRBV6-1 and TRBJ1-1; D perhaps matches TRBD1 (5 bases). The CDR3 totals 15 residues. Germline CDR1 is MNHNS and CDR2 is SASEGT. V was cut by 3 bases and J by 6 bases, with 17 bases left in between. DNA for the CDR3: TGTGCCAGCAGTGAGTGGCTGACCGGGGGGTCTGAAGCTTTCTTT. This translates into CASSEWLTGGSEAFF.

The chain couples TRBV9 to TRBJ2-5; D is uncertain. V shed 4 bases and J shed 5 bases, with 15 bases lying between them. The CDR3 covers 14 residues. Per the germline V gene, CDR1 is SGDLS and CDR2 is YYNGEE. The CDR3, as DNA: TGTGCCAGCAGCCCTGACCTAAGCCAGGAGACCCAGTACTTC. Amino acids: CASSPDLSQETQYF. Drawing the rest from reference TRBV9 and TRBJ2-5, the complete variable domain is DSGVTQTPKHLITATGQRVTLRCSPRSGDLSVYWYQQSLDQGLQFLIQYYNGEERAKGNILERFSAQQFPDLHSELNLSSLELGDSALYFCASSPDLSQETQYFGPGTRLLVL.

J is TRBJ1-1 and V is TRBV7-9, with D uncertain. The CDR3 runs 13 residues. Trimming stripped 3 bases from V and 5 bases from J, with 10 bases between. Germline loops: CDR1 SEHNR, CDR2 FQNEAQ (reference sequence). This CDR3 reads CASSFSFETEAFF. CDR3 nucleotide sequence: TGTGCCAGCAGCTTCAGTTTTGAAACTGAAGCTTTCTTT.

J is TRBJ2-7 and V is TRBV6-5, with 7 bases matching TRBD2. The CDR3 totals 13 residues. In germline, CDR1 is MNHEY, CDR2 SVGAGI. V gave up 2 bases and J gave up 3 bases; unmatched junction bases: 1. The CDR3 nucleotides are TGTGCCAGCAGTTACGGGACTAACTACGAGCAGTACTTC. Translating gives CASSYGTNYEQYF.

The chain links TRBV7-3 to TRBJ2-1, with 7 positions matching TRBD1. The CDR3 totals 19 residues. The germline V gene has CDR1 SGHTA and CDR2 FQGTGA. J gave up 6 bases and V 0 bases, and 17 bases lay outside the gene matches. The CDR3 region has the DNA TGTGCCAGCAGCTTAACGGGCCGTCTTCGGGACAGCTACTTCAATGAGCAGTTCTTC. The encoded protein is CASSLTGRLRDSYFNEQFF.

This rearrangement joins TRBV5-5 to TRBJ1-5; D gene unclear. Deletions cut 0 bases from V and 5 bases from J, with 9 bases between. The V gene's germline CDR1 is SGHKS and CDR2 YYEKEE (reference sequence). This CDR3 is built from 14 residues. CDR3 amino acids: CASSLGGSYQPQHF. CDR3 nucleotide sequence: TGTGCCAGCAGCTTGGGCGGCTCCTATCAGCCCCAGCATTTT.

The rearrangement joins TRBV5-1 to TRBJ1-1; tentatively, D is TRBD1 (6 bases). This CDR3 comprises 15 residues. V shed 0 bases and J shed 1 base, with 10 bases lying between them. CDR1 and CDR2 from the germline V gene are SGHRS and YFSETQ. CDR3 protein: CASSLGRTANTEAFF. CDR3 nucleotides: TGCGCCAGCAGCTTGGGGCGGACAGCGAACACTGAAGCTTTCTTT.

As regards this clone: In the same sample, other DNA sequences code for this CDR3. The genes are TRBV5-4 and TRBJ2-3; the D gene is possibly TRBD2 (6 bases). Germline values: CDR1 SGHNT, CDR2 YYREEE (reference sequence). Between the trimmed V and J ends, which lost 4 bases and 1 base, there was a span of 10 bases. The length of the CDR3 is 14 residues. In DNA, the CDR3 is TGTGCCAGCAGCCTGGAGGGCCGCACAGATACGCAGTATTTT. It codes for CASSLEGRTDTQYF.

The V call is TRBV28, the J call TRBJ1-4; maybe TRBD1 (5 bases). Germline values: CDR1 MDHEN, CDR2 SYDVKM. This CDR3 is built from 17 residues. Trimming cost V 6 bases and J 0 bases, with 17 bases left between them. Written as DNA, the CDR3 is TGTGCCAGCAGCACCCGAAGGGCGGGGGCAACTAATGAAAAACTGTTTTTT. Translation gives CASSTRRAGATNEKLFF.

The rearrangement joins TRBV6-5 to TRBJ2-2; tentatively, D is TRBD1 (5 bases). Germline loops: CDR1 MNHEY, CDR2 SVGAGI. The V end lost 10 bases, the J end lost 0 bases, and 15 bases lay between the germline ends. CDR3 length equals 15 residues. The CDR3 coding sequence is TGTGCCACCTCACGACAGATCGCGAACACCGGGGAGCTGTTTTTT. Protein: CATSRQIANTGELFF.

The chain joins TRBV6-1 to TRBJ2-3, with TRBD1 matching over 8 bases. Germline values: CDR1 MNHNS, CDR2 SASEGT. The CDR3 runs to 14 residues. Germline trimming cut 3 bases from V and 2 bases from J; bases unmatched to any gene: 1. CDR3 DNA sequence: TGTGCCAGCAGTGAGGACAGGGCCACAGATACGCAGTATTTT. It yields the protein CASSEDRATDTQYF.

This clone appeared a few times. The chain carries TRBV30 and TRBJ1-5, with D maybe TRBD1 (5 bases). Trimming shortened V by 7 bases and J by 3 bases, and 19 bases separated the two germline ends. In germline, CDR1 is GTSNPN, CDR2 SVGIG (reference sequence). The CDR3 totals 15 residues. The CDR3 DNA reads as TGTGCCTTCTCGCGCCAGGGAGGCTCCAATCAGCCCCAGCATTTT. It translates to CAFSRQGGSNQPQHF. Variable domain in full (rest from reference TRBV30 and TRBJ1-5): SQTIHQWPATLVQPVGSPLSLECTVEGTSNPNLYWYRQAAGRGLQLLFYSVGIGQISSEVPQNLSASRPQDRQFILSSKKLLLSDSGFYLCAFSRQGGSNQPQHFGDGTRLSIL.

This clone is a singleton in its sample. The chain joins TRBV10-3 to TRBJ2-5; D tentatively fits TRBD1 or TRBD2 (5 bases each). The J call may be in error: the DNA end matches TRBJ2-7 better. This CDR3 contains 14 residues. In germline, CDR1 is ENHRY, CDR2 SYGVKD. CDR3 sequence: CAIRTGTASYEQYF. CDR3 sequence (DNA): TGTGCCATCAGAACCGGGACCGCCTCCTACGAGCAGTACTTC.